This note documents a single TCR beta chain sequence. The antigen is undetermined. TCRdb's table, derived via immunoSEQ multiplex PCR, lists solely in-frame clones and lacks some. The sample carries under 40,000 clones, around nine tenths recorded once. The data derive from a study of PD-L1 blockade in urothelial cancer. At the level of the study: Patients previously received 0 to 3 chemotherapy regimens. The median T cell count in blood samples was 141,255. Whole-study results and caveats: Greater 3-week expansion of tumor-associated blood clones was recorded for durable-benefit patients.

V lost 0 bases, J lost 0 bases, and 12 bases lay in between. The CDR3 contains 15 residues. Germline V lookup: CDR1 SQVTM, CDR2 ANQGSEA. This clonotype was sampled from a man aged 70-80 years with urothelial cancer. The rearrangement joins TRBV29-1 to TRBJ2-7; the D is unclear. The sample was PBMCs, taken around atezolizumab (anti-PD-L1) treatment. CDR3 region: CSVEDHRGSSYEQYF. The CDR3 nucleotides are TGCAGCGTTGAAGATCATCGCGGCAGCTCCTACGAGCAGTACTTC.